This TCR beta chain was recovered during a study of cytomegalovirus exposure and HLA in healthy donors. The CDR3 has 15 amino acids. CDR1 KGHSH and CDR2 LQKENI come from the germline V gene. V shed 4 bases and J 4 bases; nucleotides not matched to a gene: 3. This clone has a single count. The target antigen is unknown. Study results and limitations: TCR beta chains numbering more than 150 were designated cytomegalovirus-associated.

Use of 60 Vbeta and 13 Jbeta primers characterized the PCR. The method was immunoSEQ multiplex PCR; TCRdb's version includes in-frame clones alone and lacks a portion of them. This table holds some 170,000 clones, approximately 82% found once. The source is a woman in her twenties or thirties in good health and CMV-seronegative. The chain couples TRBV18 to TRBJ1-4, with 10 bases that match TRBD1. Sample: PBMCs. The CDR3 coding sequence is TGTGCCAGCTCACGGGACAGGGGAGATAATGAAAAACTGTTTTTT. Translating gives CASSRDRGDNEKLFF.